Given below is one T cell receptor (beta chain) in context. CDR3 length: 15 amino acids. The V gene's germline CDR1 is ENHRY and CDR2 SYGVKD. Trimming took 4 bases from V and 6 from J; bases not matched to a gene: 5. Under the authors' procedure: Cell counts per sample came from amplifying reference gene primers. Produced via immunoSEQ multiplex PCR; TCRdb's table is partial and in-frame only. D and trimming come from the DNA, and the V and J calls and clone size come from that table. The sample consists of 100,000 or so clones, more than 90% of them appearing once. The data belong to a study of blood T cell repertoires in COVID-19.

The TCR was taken from an older man with acute or convalescent COVID-19. V and J are TRBV10-3 and TRBJ2-1, with 11 bases lining up with TRBD2. What was sequenced was peripheral blood. As DNA, the CDR3 is TGTGCCATCAGTGGTCTAGCGGGAGGATTCAATGAGCAGTTCTTC. Translation: CAISGLAGGFNEQFF.